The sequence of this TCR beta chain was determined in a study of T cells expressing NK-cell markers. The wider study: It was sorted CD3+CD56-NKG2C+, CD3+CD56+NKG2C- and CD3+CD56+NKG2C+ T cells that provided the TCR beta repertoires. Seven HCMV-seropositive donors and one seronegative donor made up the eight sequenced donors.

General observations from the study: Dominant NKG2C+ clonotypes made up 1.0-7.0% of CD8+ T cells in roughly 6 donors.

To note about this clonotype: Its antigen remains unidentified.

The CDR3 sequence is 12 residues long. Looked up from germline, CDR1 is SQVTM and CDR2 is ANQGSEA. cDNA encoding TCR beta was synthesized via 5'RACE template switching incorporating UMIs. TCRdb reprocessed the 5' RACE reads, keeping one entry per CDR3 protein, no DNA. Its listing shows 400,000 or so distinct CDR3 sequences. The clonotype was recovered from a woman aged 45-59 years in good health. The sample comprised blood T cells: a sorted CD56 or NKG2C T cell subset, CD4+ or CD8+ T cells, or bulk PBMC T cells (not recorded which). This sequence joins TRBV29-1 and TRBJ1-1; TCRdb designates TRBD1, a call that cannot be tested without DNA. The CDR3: CSVGEGATEAFF.